Following are 23 T cell receptor beta chains from one sample sequenced in a study of T cells after yellow fever vaccination. TCRdb re-derived calls from the 5' RACE reads in MiXCR, one entry per CDR3 protein. The table has fewer than 350,000 distinct CDR3 sequences, over 8% seen once. The source material was PBMCs, sampled on the day of the first yellow fever vaccination. These TCRs come from a man younger than 35 who received the YFV17D yellow fever vaccine.

This clonotype was counted a few times. V is TRBV5-4 and J is TRBJ2-3; D is possibly TRBD2 (6 bases). CDR1 is SGHNT and CDR2 is YYREEE in the germline V gene (reference sequence). V shed 0 bases and J shed 8 bases, with 16 bases lying between them. The CDR3 is made up of 15 amino acids. The CDR3 nucleotides read TGTGCCAGCAGCTTGGAGTCCGGGGGATTCGTTACGCAGTATTTT. Amino acids: CASSLESGGFVTQYF.

The chain uses TRBV27 and TRBJ1-6; no clear D. V dropped 5 bases and J dropped 7 bases, with 18 bases sitting between them. The CDR3 sequence is 16 residues long. The V gene's germline CDR1 is MNHEY and CDR2 SMNVEV (reference sequence). In DNA, the CDR3 is TGTGCCAGCAGTCCACTGACGGGAGACGGAAATTCACCCCTCCACTTT. Translation: CASSPLTGDGNSPLHF.

In its sample, this clonotype was seen many times. The V gene is TRBV12-3 or TRBV12-4, the J gene TRBJ2-3; D gene uncertain. The CDR3 is 11 residues long. V was trimmed by 5 bases and J by 8 bases, leaving 8 bases between them. The CDR3 DNA is TGTGCCAGCAGTCGCATAGGTACGCAGTATTTT. Protein product: CASSRIGTQYF.

The chain uses TRBV5-4 and TRBJ2-7, with D unclear. CDR1 SGHNT and CDR2 YYREEE come from the germline V gene (reference sequence). Trimming took off 2 bases at V and 5 bases at J, with 5 bases between the two ends. The CDR3 runs to 11 residues. CDR3 sequence reads: CASSFINEQYF. DNA for the CDR3: TGTGCCAGCAGCTTTATCAACGAGCAGTACTTC.

The chain links TRBV10-3 to TRBJ2-2, with 8 bases lining up with TRBD1. Losses at the gene ends were 8 bases for V and 5 bases for J; bases not matched to a gene: 4. This CDR3 spans 13 amino acids. Germline V CDR1 and CDR2: ENHRY, SYGVKD. The CDR3 protein is CAISTGGTGELFF. The CDR3 nucleotides read TGTGCCATCTCTACAGGGGGAACCGGGGAGCTGTTTTTT.

The chain recombines TRBV7-2 with TRBJ2-3; 11 nucleotides match TRBD2. The CDR3 has 15 amino acids. The trim removed 2 bases at V and 5 bases at J, leaving 3 bases unmatched. CDR1 and CDR2 (germline): SGHTA, FQGNSA. CDR3 DNA sequence: TGTGCCAGCAGCTTACCCACTAGCGGGGGAGATACGCAGTATTTT. It codes for CASSLPTSGGDTQYF.

This clonotype was counted only a few times. This chain connects TRBV4-1 to TRBJ2-1; D is undetermined. CDR1 is MGHRA, CDR2 YSYEKL, per germline. This CDR3 region has 13 residues. V dropped 5 bases and J dropped 5 bases, with 10 bases sitting between them. CDR3 DNA: TGCGCCAGCAGCACCCGACCCGACAATGAGCAGTTCTTC. Its translation is CASSTRPDNEQFF.

The J gene is TRBJ1-6, the V gene TRBV5-4; 7 positions agree with TRBD1. Germline assignment: CDR1 SGHNT and CDR2 YYREEE (reference sequence). This CDR3 has 15 amino acids. The V and J ends lost 4 bases and 6 bases, in that order; junction bases with no gene match: 7. The CDR3 is CASSPGQTVNSPLHF. For the CDR3, the DNA is TGTGCCAGCAGCCCGGGACAGACCGTTAATTCACCCCTCCACTTT.

This clonotype was counted between two and nine times. The V and J genes are TRBV7-2 and TRBJ2-2; D gene ambiguous. Germline assignment: CDR1 SGHTA and CDR2 FQGNSA. The CDR3 has 14 amino acids. The germline V and J ends were trimmed by 6 bases and 0 bases, with 8 bases remaining between them. CDR3: CASRPDANTGELFF. The DNA of the CDR3 is TGTGCCAGCAGACCAGACGCGAACACCGGGGAGCTGTTTTTT.

This clonotype was observed a few times. The genes are TRBV5-6 and TRBJ1-1; tentatively, D is TRBD1 (6 bases). The CDR3 loop spans 14 amino acids. Germline-derived CDR1 and CDR2 are SGHDT and YYEEEE. V was clipped by 4 bases and J by 0 bases, with 10 bases between them. The CDR3 sequence is CASSADRLNTEAFF. CDR3 bases: TGTGCCAGCAGCGCCGACAGGCTGAACACTGAAGCTTTCTTT.

This clonotype was detected ten times or more. V is TRBV6-2 or TRBV6-3 and J is TRBJ1-1; maybe TRBD1 (5 bases). Germline CDR1 and CDR2: MNHEY and SVGEGT. This CDR3 region has 14 residues. V was cut by 5 bases and J by 0 bases, with 10 bases left in between. The CDR3 DNA reads as TGTGCCAGCAGTCGCGGACACTTGAACACTGAAGCTTTCTTT. It specifies CASSRGHLNTEAFF.

The V gene is TRBV4-2, the J gene TRBJ2-1; TRBD2 aligns across 11 bases. Germline lookup yields CDR1 LGHNA and CDR2 YNFKEQ. This CDR3 spans 17 amino acids. V lost 2 bases, J lost 8 bases, and 11 bases stayed unmatched. DNA for the CDR3: TGTGCCAGCAGCCAACTAGCGGGAGGCCGGGGGGTCGATGAGCAGTTCTTC. As protein: CASSQLAGGRGVDEQFF.

This chain joins TRBV12-3 or TRBV12-4 and TRBJ1-1; maybe TRBD1 (6 bases). Trimming took 4 bases from V and 0 from J, leaving 12 bases between them. This CDR3 region has 15 residues. The CDR3 spells CASSSWTELNTEAFF. CDR3 DNA: TGTGCCAGCAGTTCCTGGACAGAGTTGAACACTGAAGCTTTCTTT.

The V call is TRBV7-3, the J call TRBJ2-1; D remains unclear. Trimming took off 1 base at V and 5 bases at J, with 6 bases between the two ends. Germline lookup yields CDR1 SGHTA and CDR2 FQGTGA. The CDR3 loop spans 13 amino acids. In DNA, the CDR3 is TGTGCCAGCAGCTTAAGCGGTCACAATGAGCAGTTCTTC. Translation: CASSLSGHNEQFF.

There are a few counts of this clonotype. The chain has TRBV5-1 and TRBJ1-5, with a possible D match to TRBD1 (6 bases). CDR1 is SGHRS and CDR2 is YFSETQ in the germline V gene. The V end was cut by 4 bases, the J end by 6 bases, with 17 bases between. The CDR3 length is 15 residues. CDR3 DNA: TGCGCCAGCAGCCAAGGGGGGGGGGCCAGTCAGCCCCAGCATTTT. Translation: CASSQGGGASQPQHF.

The table lists this clonotype with many counts. The chain recombines TRBV11-2 with TRBJ1-2, with D unclear. In germline, CDR1 is SGHAT, CDR2 FQNNGV. The CDR3 has 12 residues. Trimming took off 6 bases at V and 7 bases at J, with 12 bases between the two ends. The CDR3 DNA sequence: TGTGCCAGCAGTCCCCTTCGGGGTGGCTACACCTTC. As protein: CASSPLRGGYTF. Complete variable domain (other parts from reference TRBV11-2 and TRBJ1-2): EAGVAQSPRYKIIEKRQSVAFWCNPISGHATLYWYQQILGQGPKLLIQFQNNGVVDDSQLPKDRFSAERLKGVDSTLKIQPAKLEDSAVYLCASSPLRGGYTFGSGTRLTVV.

Ten or more counts support this clonotype. The gene calls are TRBV4-1 and TRBJ1-1; D uncertain. This CDR3 is built from 12 residues. Germline V gives CDR1 MGHRA, CDR2 YSYEKL. Between the trimmed V and J ends, which lost 1 base and 0 bases, there was a span of 0 bases. This chain's CDR3 is CASSQVNTEAFF. The CDR3 DNA is TGCGCCAGCAGCCAAGTGAACACTGAAGCTTTCTTT.

The rearrangement joins TRBV7-9 to TRBJ1-2; TRBD1 might be the D (6 bases). The CDR3 has 15 residues. Per germline, CDR1 SEHNR and CDR2 FQNEAQ (reference sequence). V was shortened by 5 bases and J by 1 base, with 14 bases between the two germline ends. CDR3 in amino acids: CASSHGDTFNYGYTF. The CDR3 coding sequence is TGTGCCAGCAGCCACGGGGACACCTTTAACTATGGCTACACCTTC.

This clonotype was detected a few times. V and J are TRBV7-2 and TRBJ2-7; no clear D. This CDR3 spans 12 amino acids. CDR1 SGHTA and CDR2 FQGNSA come from the germline V gene. Trimming took off 5 bases at V and 7 bases at J, with 12 bases between the two ends. CDR3 sequence reads: CASSGYMGEQYV. The CDR3 DNA is TGTGCCAGCAGCGGCTATATGGGGGAGCAGTACGTC.

This clonotype was counted a few times. The CDR3 DNA reads TGTGCCAGCAGCTTACAAGGGGCTGGGGCCAACGTCCTGACTTTC. Amino acid sequence: CASSLQGAGANVLTF. This chain joins TRBV7-2 and TRBJ2-6; tentatively, D is TRBD1 (5 bases). Germline CDR1 is SGHTA and CDR2 is FQGNSA. V was trimmed by 2 bases and J by 2 bases, leaving 7 bases between them. This CDR3 is 15 amino acids long.

This clonotype came up once. A much larger clone is a single base away; this may be a read error. The gene calls are TRBV5-4 and TRBJ2-2, with 10 bases aligning to TRBD2. The CDR3 sequence is 17 residues long. The V gene's germline CDR1 is SGHNT and CDR2 YYREEE (reference sequence). The CDR3 here is CASSLGGAGGNTGELCF. CDR3 nucleotides: TGTGCCAGCAGCTTGGGAGGAGCGGGGGGGAACACCGGGGAGCTGTGTTTT. The whole variable domain, filled in from reference TRBV5-4 and TRBJ2-2, reads ETGVTQSPTHLIKTRGQQVTLRCSSQSGHNTVSWYQQALGQGPQFIFQYYREEENGRGNFPPRFSGLQFPNYSSELNVNALELDDSALYLCASSLGGAGGNTGELCFGEGSRLTVL.

The J gene is TRBJ1-2, the V gene TRBV15, with D tentatively TRBD1 (6 bases). The CDR3 contains 16 residues. Germline V gives CDR1 LNHNV, CDR2 YYDKDF (reference sequence). Between the trimmed V and J ends, which lost 2 bases and 4 bases, there was a span of 17 bases. DNA for the CDR3: TGTGCCACCAGCAGATTCGAGAACGGGGGCAGCTATGGCTACACCTTC. Residues: CATSRFENGGSYGYTF.

This chain links TRBV2 with TRBJ1-1; D not certain. V dropped 7 bases and J dropped 3 bases, with 18 bases sitting between them. In germline, CDR1 is SNHLY, CDR2 FYNNEI. The CDR3 has 15 amino acids. The CDR3 coding sequence is TGTGCCAGCACCTTCCCCCTCGCCCGTGACACTGAAGCTTTCTTT. This sequence encodes CASTFPLARDTEAFF.